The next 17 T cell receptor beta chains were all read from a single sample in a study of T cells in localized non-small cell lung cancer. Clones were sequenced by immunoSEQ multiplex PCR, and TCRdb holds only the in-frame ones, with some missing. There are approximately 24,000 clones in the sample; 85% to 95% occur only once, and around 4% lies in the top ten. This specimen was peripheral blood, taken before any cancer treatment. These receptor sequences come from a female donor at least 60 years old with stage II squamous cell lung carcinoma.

The CDR3 region is CASSRRDRGSYEQYF. The CDR3 DNA is TGTGCCAGCAGCCGCCGGGACAGGGGCTCCTACGAGCAGTACTTC. V and J are TRBV6-4 and TRBJ2-7; the match to TRBD1 covers 10 bases. The V and J ends lost 6 bases and 0 bases, in that order; junction bases with no gene match: 5. This CDR3 region has 15 residues. Germline V lookup: CDR1 MRHNA, CDR2 SNTAGT.

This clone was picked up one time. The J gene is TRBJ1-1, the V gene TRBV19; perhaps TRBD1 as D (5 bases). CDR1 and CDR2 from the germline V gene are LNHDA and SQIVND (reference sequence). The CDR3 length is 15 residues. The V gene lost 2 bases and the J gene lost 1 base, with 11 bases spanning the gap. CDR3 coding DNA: TGTGCCAGTAGTATAAGTGGGGGAGGGAACACTGAAGCTTTCTTT. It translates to CASSISGGGNTEAFF.

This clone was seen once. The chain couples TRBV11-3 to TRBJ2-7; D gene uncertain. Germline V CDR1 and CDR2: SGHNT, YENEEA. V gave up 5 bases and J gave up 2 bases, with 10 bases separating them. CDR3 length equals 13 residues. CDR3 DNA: TGTGCCAGCAGCCGCGGACCCGCCTACGAGCAGTACTTC. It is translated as CASSRGPAYEQYF.

The CDR3 is CASSPGGVAYGYTF. CDR3 sequence (DNA): TGTGCCAGCAGCCCAGGGGGTGTCGCCTATGGCTACACCTTC. The gene calls are TRBV27 and TRBJ1-2; 7 bases fit TRBD1. Losses at the gene ends were 6 bases for V and 4 bases for J; bases not matched to a gene: 8. In germline, CDR1 is MNHEY, CDR2 SMNVEV (reference sequence). The CDR3 is 14 amino acids.

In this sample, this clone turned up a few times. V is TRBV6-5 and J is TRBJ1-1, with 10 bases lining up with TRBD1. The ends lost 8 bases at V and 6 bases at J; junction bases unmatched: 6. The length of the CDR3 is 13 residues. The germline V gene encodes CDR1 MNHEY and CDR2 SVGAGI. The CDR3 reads CASLKGTGAEAFF. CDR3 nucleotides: TGTGCCAGCCTAAAAGGGACAGGGGCTGAAGCTTTCTTT.

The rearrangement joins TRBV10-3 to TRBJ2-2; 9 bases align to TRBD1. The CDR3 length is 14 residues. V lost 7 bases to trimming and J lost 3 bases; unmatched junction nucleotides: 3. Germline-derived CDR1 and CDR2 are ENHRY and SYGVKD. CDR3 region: CAITRDRDTGELFF. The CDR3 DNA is TGTGCCATCACTCGGGACAGGGACACCGGGGAGCTGTTTTTT.

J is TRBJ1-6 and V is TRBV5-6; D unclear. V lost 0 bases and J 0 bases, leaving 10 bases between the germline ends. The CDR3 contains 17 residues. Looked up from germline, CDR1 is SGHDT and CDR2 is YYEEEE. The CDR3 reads CASSLDRSGSYNSPLHF. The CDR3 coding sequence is TGTGCCAGCAGCTTGGACAGATCCGGCTCCTATAATTCACCCCTCCACTTT.

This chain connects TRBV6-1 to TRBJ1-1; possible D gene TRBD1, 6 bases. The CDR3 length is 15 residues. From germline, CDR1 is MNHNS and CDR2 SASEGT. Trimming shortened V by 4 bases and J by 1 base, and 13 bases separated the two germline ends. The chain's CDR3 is CASSVSRGSNTEAFF. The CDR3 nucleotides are TGTGCCAGCAGTGTAAGCAGGGGTTCGAACACTGAAGCTTTCTTT.

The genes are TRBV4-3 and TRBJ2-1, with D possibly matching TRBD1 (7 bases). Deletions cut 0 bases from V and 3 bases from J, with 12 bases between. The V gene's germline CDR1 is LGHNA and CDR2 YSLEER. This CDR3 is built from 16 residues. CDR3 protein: CASSQEGGTDYNEQFF. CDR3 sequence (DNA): TGCGCCAGCAGCCAAGAAGGCGGGACAGACTACAATGAGCAGTTCTTC.

The CDR3 sequence is CASSVDTVDTQYF. The CDR3 nucleotides read TGTGCCAGCAGCGTAGACACCGTGGATACGCAGTATTTT. V usage is TRBV9 and J usage is TRBJ2-3; unclear D gene. CDR3 length equals 13 residues. Per the germline V gene, CDR1 is SGDLS and CDR2 is YYNGEE. The germline V and J ends were trimmed by 0 bases and 6 bases, with 8 bases remaining between them.

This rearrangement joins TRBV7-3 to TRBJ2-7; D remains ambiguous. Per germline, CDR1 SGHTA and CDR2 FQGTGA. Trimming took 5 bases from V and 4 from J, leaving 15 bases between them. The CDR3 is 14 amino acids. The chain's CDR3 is CASSTYLAPYEQYF. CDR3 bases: TGTGCCAGCAGCACCTACCTCGCGCCGTACGAGCAGTACTTC.

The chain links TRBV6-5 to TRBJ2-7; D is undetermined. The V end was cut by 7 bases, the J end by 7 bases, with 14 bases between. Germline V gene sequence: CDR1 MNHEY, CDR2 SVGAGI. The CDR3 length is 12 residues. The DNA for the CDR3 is TGTGCCAGCACCATCGGTCGGTCTGAGCAGTACTTC. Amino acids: CASTIGRSEQYF.

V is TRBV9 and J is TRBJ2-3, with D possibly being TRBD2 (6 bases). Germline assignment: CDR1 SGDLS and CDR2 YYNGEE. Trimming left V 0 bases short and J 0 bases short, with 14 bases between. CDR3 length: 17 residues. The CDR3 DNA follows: TGTGCCAGCAGCGTAGAAGGCGGGGCCCGAAGCACAGATACGCAGTATTTT. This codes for CASSVEGGARSTDTQYF.

The CDR3 loop reads CASSEERTVYGYTF. The CDR3 DNA is TGTGCCAGCAGTGAAGAAAGGACAGTCTATGGCTACACCTTC. The chain is built from TRBV6-1 and TRBJ1-2, with TRBD1 as a possible D gene (6 bases). The V gene lost 1 base and the J gene lost 4 bases, with 10 bases spanning the gap. CDR3 length: 14 residues. From germline, CDR1 is MNHNS and CDR2 SASEGT.

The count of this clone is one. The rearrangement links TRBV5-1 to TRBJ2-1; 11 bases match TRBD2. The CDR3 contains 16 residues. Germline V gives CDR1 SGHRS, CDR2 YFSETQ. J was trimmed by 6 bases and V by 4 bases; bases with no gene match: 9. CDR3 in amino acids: CASSRGTSGSLNEQFF. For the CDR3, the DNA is TGCGCCAGCAGCCGTGGGACTAGCGGTTCCCTCAATGAGCAGTTCTTC.

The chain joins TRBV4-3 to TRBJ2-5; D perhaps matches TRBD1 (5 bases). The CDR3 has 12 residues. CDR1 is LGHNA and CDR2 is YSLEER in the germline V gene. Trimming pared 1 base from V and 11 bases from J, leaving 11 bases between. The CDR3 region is CASSQGLGPQYF. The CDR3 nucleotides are TGCGCCAGCAGCCAAGGCCTGGGGCCGCAGTACTTC.

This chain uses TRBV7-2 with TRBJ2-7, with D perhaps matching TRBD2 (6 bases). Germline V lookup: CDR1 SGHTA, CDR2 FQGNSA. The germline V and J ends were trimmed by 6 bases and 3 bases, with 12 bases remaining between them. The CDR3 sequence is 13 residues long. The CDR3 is CASREGPDYEQYF. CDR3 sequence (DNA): TGTGCCAGCAGGGAGGGACCGGACTACGAGCAGTACTTC.